The entry below gives a single T cell receptor beta chain sequence along with its context. Its target is unknown. The junction had 6 bases not matched to a gene; V was cut back by 0 bases and J by 7 bases. The CDR3 contains 16 residues. Germline loops: CDR1 KGHSH, CDR2 LQKENI. PCR involved 60 Vbeta and 13 Jbeta primers. TCRdb's copy holds only in-frame clones and misses some; the assay was immunoSEQ multiplex PCR. This table holds approximately 150,000 clones, roughly 79% found once. This sample is part of a study of cytomegalovirus exposure and HLA in healthy donors. Study-level background: A preliminary data release comprised 80 million or so unique TCRs obtained from HLA-typed donors.

Study-wide points: Several of the most significant clusters were apparently associated with common viral pathogens in a later analysis. TCR beta chain V- and J-gene trimming was linked, in a later analysis, to a missense variant in DCLRE1C.

The specimen sequenced was PBMCs. The chain joins TRBV18 to TRBJ2-1; 10 nucleotides match TRBD2. The clonotype was recovered from a woman in her forties or fifties in good health and CMV-seronegative. The CDR3 is CASSPPSLAGDNEQFF. CDR3 coding DNA: TGTGCCAGCTCACCACCGAGCCTAGCGGGAGATAATGAGCAGTTCTTC.